Each of the 25 T cell receptor beta chains below was sequenced from the same sample in a study of cytomegalovirus exposure and HLA in healthy donors. PCR amplification relied on 60 Vbeta primers (plus 13 Jbeta primers). Assay: immunoSEQ multiplex PCR; the TCRdb copy retains only in-frame clones and omits some. The sample has 150,000 to 200,000 clones, 80% to 90% seen once. Sequencing used PBMCs. The receptors shown here come from a girl aged 2 to 9 in good health and CMV-seropositive.

The chain combines TRBV2 with TRBJ2-1; 8 nucleotides match TRBD2. J lost 0 bases, V lost 6 bases, and 4 bases had no gene match. Looked up from germline, CDR1 is SNHLY and CDR2 is FYNNEI. There are 15 residues in the CDR3. The CDR3 DNA reads as TGTGCCAGCAGCCTCGGGACTAGCTCCTACAATGAGCAGTTCTTC. This codes for CASSLGTSSYNEQFF.

This sequence joins TRBV2 and TRBJ1-2; TRBD1 is a possible D gene (6 bases). Trimming took 9 bases from V and 8 from J, leaving 19 bases between them. Per germline, CDR1 SNHLY and CDR2 FYNNEI. This CDR3 has 13 amino acids. CDR3 region: CARRPPDRGGYTF. The CDR3 region has the DNA TGTGCCAGACGACCTCCGGACAGAGGCGGCTACACCTTC.

The rearrangement joins TRBV9 to TRBJ2-1, with D unresolved. V was clipped by 0 bases and J by 7 bases, with 17 bases between them. The CDR3 totals 16 residues. Germline-derived CDR1 and CDR2 are SGDLS and YYNGEE. CDR3 protein: CASSVEDSLRPNEQFF. CDR3 bases: TGTGCCAGCAGCGTAGAAGATAGCTTAAGACCGAATGAGCAGTTCTTC.

The chain uses TRBV19 and TRBJ2-7, with 7 bases aligning to TRBD1. J was trimmed by 6 bases and V by 5 bases; bases with no gene match: 13. Germline V gene data show CDR1 as LNHDA and CDR2 as SQIVND (reference sequence). The CDR3 spans 15 residues. As DNA, the CDR3 is TGTGCCAGTAGTCCTGATCGGACAGGTTTGGGCGAGCAGTACTTC. It is translated as CASSPDRTGLGEQYF.

The rearrangement links TRBV4-1 to TRBJ2-2; no firm D call. This CDR3 is built from 16 residues. V was shortened by 0 bases and J by 4 bases, with 12 bases between the two germline ends. Germline values: CDR1 MGHRA, CDR2 YSYEKL. The DNA for the CDR3 is TGCGCCAGCAGCCAAGATCCGCGGTTTTCCACCGGGGAGCTGTTTTTT. Protein: CASSQDPRFSTGELFF.

The sample holds one count of this clone. This chain uses TRBV2 with TRBJ1-5; 7 bases fit TRBD1. Unmatched junction bases numbered 8, after V lost 5 bases and J lost 7 bases. This CDR3 has 14 amino acids. Germline V CDR1 and CDR2: SNHLY, FYNNEI. The CDR3 reads CASSQDRASQPQHF. CDR3 bases: TGTGCCAGCAGTCAAGACAGGGCTAGCCAGCCCCAGCATTTT.

Remarks on this clone: At one of its ends the junction is not consistent with the germline gene, which may arise from a read error. The gene calls are TRBV5-4 and TRBJ1-2; no definite D call. Germline V gene data show CDR1 as SGHNT and CDR2 as YYREEE (reference sequence). The CDR3 sequence is 13 residues long. DNA for the CDR3: TGTGCCAGCAGCTTGGCCTCTAATTATGGCTACACCTTC. Its protein product is CASSLASNYGYTF.

The sample holds a few counts of this clone. The V gene is TRBV6-6, the J gene TRBJ1-1; 10 positions match TRBD1. The CDR3 length is 13 residues. Trimming at V came to 7 bases and at J to 5 bases, leaving 4 bases not matched to a gene. The germline V gene encodes CDR1 MNHNY and CDR2 SVGAGI (reference sequence). CDR3 in DNA: TGTGCCAGCACCGGGACAGGGGTAACTGAAGCTTTCTTT. Translation: CASTGTGVTEAFF.

The V call is TRBV9, the J call TRBJ1-2; possibly TRBD1 for D (6 bases). CDR1 SGDLS and CDR2 YYNGEE come from the germline V gene. Trimming cost V 1 base and J 5 bases, with 9 bases left between them. The CDR3 loop spans 13 amino acids. In DNA form, the CDR3 reads TGTGCCAGCAGCGTAACAGGGTCTTATGGCTACACCTTC. This encodes CASSVTGSYGYTF.

This chain links TRBV28 with TRBJ1-5, with 7 bases identical to TRBD1. The CDR3 has 16 amino acids. Germline V gene data show CDR1 as MDHEN and CDR2 as SYDVKM. The ends lost 6 bases at V and 0 bases at J; junction bases unmatched: 8. DNA for the CDR3: TGTGCCAGCAGCCCAGGGGGTATTAGTAGCAATCAGCCCCAGCATTTT. Protein product: CASSPGGISSNQPQHF.

This chain connects TRBV6-6 to TRBJ1-2; 8 nucleotides line up with TRBD1. The V gene's germline CDR1 is MNHNY and CDR2 SVGAGI (reference sequence). The CDR3 length is 14 residues. V shed 0 bases and J 8 bases; nucleotides not matched to a gene: 5. The CDR3 DNA is TGTGCCAGCAGTTACTCCGCAGGGGGCGTCGGCTACACCTTC. Protein: CASSYSAGGVGYTF.

The chain links TRBV5-1 to TRBJ2-2, with TRBD1 identical over 7 bases. The CDR3 has 15 amino acids. V shed 2 bases, J shed 5 bases, and the junction held 6 bases outside the gene matches. Germline lookup yields CDR1 SGHRS and CDR2 YFSETQ. The chain's CDR3 is CASSLAQGWTGELFF. In DNA, the CDR3 is TGCGCCAGCAGCTTAGCACAGGGGTGGACCGGGGAGCTGTTTTTT.

The V call is TRBV5-8, the J call TRBJ2-7; no reliable D call. CDR1 is SGHTS, CDR2 YDEGEE, per germline. V was cut by 4 bases and J by 2 bases, with 4 bases left in between. The CDR3 covers 11 residues. CDR3 bases: TGTGCCAGCAGCAGCACCTACGAGCAGTACTTC. Translating gives CASSSTYEQYF.

The genes are TRBV28 and TRBJ2-2, with a tentative D call TRBD2 (5 bases). The CDR3 sequence is 16 residues long. The germline V gene has CDR1 MDHEN and CDR2 SYDVKM. The germline V and J ends were trimmed by 3 bases and 6 bases, with 17 bases remaining between them. CDR3 bases: TGTGCCAGCAGTTTTTCTGTCGAGGGCCCGCCCGGGGAGCTGTTTTTT. It specifies CASSFSVEGPPGELFF.

The gene calls are TRBV11-2 and TRBJ2-2, with TRBD2 identical over 8 bases. Trimming at V came to 0 bases and at J to 4 bases, leaving 7 bases not matched to a gene. Per the germline V gene, CDR1 is SGHAT and CDR2 is FQNNGV. The CDR3 is made up of 17 amino acids. CDR3 region: CASSLDKASGPTGELFF. DNA for the CDR3: TGTGCCAGCAGCTTAGATAAGGCTAGCGGGCCCACCGGGGAGCTGTTTTTT.

V usage is TRBV14 and J usage is TRBJ1-1; D is possibly TRBD1 (6 bases). The CDR3 contains 13 residues. Deletions cut 0 bases from V and 9 bases from J, with 11 bases between. CDR1 and CDR2 (germline): SGHDN, FVKESK. The CDR3 protein is CASSQDWQGKAFF. Written as DNA, the CDR3 is TGTGCCAGCAGCCAAGATTGGCAGGGGAAAGCTTTCTTT.

The chain uses TRBV7-3 and TRBJ1-1; TRBD1 is a possible D gene (5 bases). The length of the CDR3 is 13 residues. The V and J ends lost 2 bases and 4 bases respectively, with 8 bases between them. Germline V CDR1 and CDR2: SGHTA, FQGTGA. Written as DNA, the CDR3 is TGTGCCAGCAGCTTATCCGGGGGCACTGAAGCTTTCTTT. This codes for CASSLSGGTEAFF.

V gene TRBV5-4 combines with J gene TRBJ1-2, with D perhaps TRBD1 (5 bases). The CDR3 is 14 amino acids. The V and J ends lost 4 bases and 5 bases respectively, with 15 bases between them. From germline, CDR1 is SGHNT and CDR2 YYREEE (reference sequence). For the CDR3, the DNA is TGTGCCAGCAGCCTGTCAGACAGCGTTTATGGCTACACCTTC. Its protein product is CASSLSDSVYGYTF.

The chain recombines TRBV5-1 with TRBJ1-2; D unclear. The CDR3 is made up of 15 amino acids. The germline V gene has CDR1 SGHRS and CDR2 YFSETQ. Trimming removed 4 bases at V and 8 bases at J, with 21 bases between. CDR3 in amino acids: CASSTRGGIANGYTF. In nucleotides, the CDR3 is TGCGCCAGCAGCACGAGAGGAGGGATCGCGAACGGCTACACCTTC.

The V call is TRBV28, the J call TRBJ1-5; D gene uncertain. This CDR3 comprises 15 residues. Germline V gene sequence: CDR1 MDHEN, CDR2 SYDVKM. V was shortened by 7 bases and J by 3 bases, with 16 bases between the two germline ends. CDR3 sequence: CASNPIPVINQPQHF. CDR3 nucleotides: TGTGCCAGCAATCCCATCCCGGTTATCAATCAGCCCCAGCATTTT. Combining the CDR3 with reference TRBV28 and TRBJ1-5 gives the whole variable domain DVKVTQSSRYLVKRTGEKVFLECVQDMDHENMFWYRQDPGLGLRLIYFSYDVKMKEKGDIPEGYSVSREKKERFSLILESASTNQTSMYLCASNPIPVINQPQHFGDGTRLSIL.

The chain joins TRBV11-3 to TRBJ2-1, with 16 positions matching TRBD2. J was trimmed by 6 bases and V by 5 bases; bases with no gene match: 13. The CDR3 loop spans 19 amino acids. The germline V gene encodes CDR1 SGHNT and CDR2 YENEEA. CDR3 amino acids: CASSRSKGLAGGHGNEQFF. CDR3 DNA sequence: TGTGCCAGCAGCCGAAGTAAGGGACTAGCGGGGGGGCATGGCAATGAGCAGTTCTTC.

The gene calls are TRBV6-5 and TRBJ1-2, with a possible D match to TRBD1 (6 bases). CDR1 and CDR2 from the germline V gene are MNHEY and SVGAGI. V lost 4 bases to trimming and J lost 8 bases, with 17 bases between them. This CDR3 is 14 amino acids long. The CDR3 loop reads CASSLQQGLRGYTF. CDR3 bases: TGTGCCAGCAGTTTACAACAGGGATTGAGGGGCTACACCTTC.

The chain carries TRBV6-5 and TRBJ2-5; 10 nucleotides agree with TRBD1. This CDR3 has 15 residues. The V gene end was trimmed by 2 bases and the J gene end by 6 bases; junction bases not matched to a gene: 6. The germline gives CDR1 MNHEY, CDR2 SVGAGI. The CDR3 region has the DNA TGTGCCAGCAGTTACCAGACAGGGGGCGGACAGACCCAGTACTTC. As protein: CASSYQTGGGQTQYF.

V is TRBV6-5 and J is TRBJ1-2, with a weak D call TRBD1 (6 bases). There are 15 residues in the CDR3. Germline V gene data show CDR1 as MNHEY and CDR2 as SVGAGI. Trimming stripped 2 bases from V and 5 bases from J, with 15 bases between. The CDR3 DNA reads TGTGCCAGCAGTTACGGGATGGACAGATCATATGGCTACACCTTC. As protein: CASSYGMDRSYGYTF.

The rearrangement uses TRBV28 and TRBJ2-1, with 8 bases fitting TRBD2. CDR3 size: 15 residues. From germline, CDR1 is MDHEN and CDR2 SYDVKM. V shed 7 bases, J shed 10 bases, and the junction held 15 bases outside the gene matches. This CDR3 reads CASTPRGGLSFEQFF. The CDR3 DNA is TGTGCCAGCACCCCTCGGGGGGGGCTGAGTTTCGAGCAGTTCTTC.